This T cell receptor beta chain was recovered during a study of blood T cell repertoires in COVID-19. Study summary: Sites in the United States, Italy and Spain provided acute and convalescent COVID-19 samples. The cDNA or gDNA used as material had been derived from T cells, B-cell-depleted T cells, or PBMCs.

Produced via immunoSEQ multiplex PCR; TCRdb's table is partial and in-frame only. There are 55,000 to 90,000 clones in the sample; 86% occur only once, and 3.9% lies in the top ten. CDR3 length equals 16 residues. V lost 5 bases to trimming and J lost 2 bases; unmatched junction nucleotides: 9. The germline V gene encodes CDR1 MDHEN and CDR2 SYDVKM. The chain is built from TRBV28 and TRBJ2-1; 7 positions agree with TRBD1. Sequenced sample: peripheral blood. This TCR was sampled from a man between 70 and 80 years old with active COVID-19. CDR3 sequence: CASSPQGVGAYNEQFF. The CDR3 bases are TGTGCCAGCAGTCCCCAGGGGGTTGGGGCCTACAATGAGCAGTTCTTC.